Presented here are 23 T cell receptor beta chains from one specimen sequenced in a study of blood T cells in healthy people across ages. The second PCR ran roughly 6 to 11 cycles with a sample-barcoded 5' primer and J-beta primers. TCRdb itself ran the 5' RACE reads through MiXCR, one entry per CDR3 protein. The sample lists about 580,000 distinct CDR3 sequences, roughly 48% seen once, with around 23% in the top ten. The source material was blood. The receptors shown here come from a man older than 75 in good health.

The genes are TRBV5-1 and TRBJ1-2; possibly TRBD1 for D (5 bases). Trimming left V 4 bases short and J 3 bases short, with 13 bases between. This CDR3 is built from 14 residues. The germline CDR1 and CDR2 sequences are SGHRS and YFSETQ. For the CDR3, the DNA is TGCGCCAGCAGCGTTACCGGGACGGACTATGGCTACACCTTC. Amino acids: CASSVTGTDYGYTF.

This rearrangement joins TRBV7-2 to TRBJ2-3; D is unclear. This CDR3 has 13 amino acids. The germline V and J ends were trimmed by 7 bases and 1 base, with 9 bases remaining between them. Per the germline V gene, CDR1 is SGHTA and CDR2 is FQGNSA. The CDR3 loop reads CASTYLRTDTQYF. The CDR3 coding sequence is TGTGCCAGCACCTACCTTCGCACAGATACGCAGTATTTT. The variable domain in full, with the rest retrieved from reference TRBV7-2 and TRBJ2-3, is GAGVSQSPSNKVTEKGKDVELRCDPISGHTALYWYRQSLGQGLEFLIYFQGNSAPDKSGLPSDRFSAERTGGSVSTLTIQRTQQEDSAVYLCASTYLRTDTQYFGPGTRLTVL.

This chain connects TRBV20-1 to TRBJ2-1; 11 bases fit TRBD2. This CDR3 is built from 16 residues. The J segment lost 9 bases and the V segment lost 5 bases, leaving 15 bases of the junction unmatched. Germline-derived CDR1 and CDR2 are DFQATT and SNEGSKA (reference sequence). CDR3 region: CSAPLAGGPIPGEQFF. The CDR3 coding sequence is TGCAGTGCTCCTTTAGCGGGGGGGCCTATCCCGGGTGAGCAGTTCTTC.

The V call is TRBV21-1, the J call TRBJ2-7; the table calls TRBD1, which could not be checked here. TRBV21-1 corresponds to a pseudogene. This CDR3 contains 17 residues. The CDR3 sequence is CASSKAFVPGGSYEQYF. CDR3 in DNA: TGTGCCAGCAGCAAAGCCTTCGTCCCCGGGGGGTCCTACGAGCAGTACTTC.

The rearrangement links TRBV6-6 to TRBJ2-3; D could derive from TRBD1 or TRBD2 (5 bases each). V lost 3 bases, J lost 14 bases, and 24 bases lay in between. Germline V lookup: CDR1 MNHNY, CDR2 SVGAGI (reference sequence). The CDR3 runs to 15 residues. The CDR3, as DNA: TGTGCCAGCAGTTATTCCACGGGGCCCCTCACTGTGGCGTATTTT. It specifies CASSYSTGPLTVAYF.

This chain joins TRBV2 and TRBJ2-7; D is perhaps TRBD1 or TRBD2 (5 bases each). The CDR3 extends over 14 amino acids. V was clipped by 10 bases and J by 3 bases, with 19 bases between them. Looked up from germline, CDR1 is SNHLY and CDR2 is FYNNEI. CDR3 sequence reads: CATKAGDGFYEQYF. DNA for the CDR3: TGTGCCACGAAGGCCGGGGACGGCTTCTACGAGCAGTACTTC.

This clonotype was seen a single time. This chain links TRBV7-3 with TRBJ2-5, with TRBD2 as a possible D gene (7 bases). CDR1 SGHTA and CDR2 FQGTGA come from the germline V gene. V lost 5 bases and J lost 11, with 18 bases in between. The CDR3 has 13 amino acids. DNA of the CDR3: TGTGCCAGCAGCATAGGGGGGGCGGATGAGCAGTACTTC. Its protein product is CASSIGGADEQYF. The full variable domain, rest sourced from reference TRBV7-3 and TRBJ2-5, is GAGVSQTPSNKVTEKGKYVELRCDPISGHTALYWYRQSLGQGPEFLIYFQGTGAADDSGLPNDRFFAVRPEGSVSTLKIQRTERGDSAVYLCASSIGGADEQYFGPGTRLLVL.

This clonotype has a single count. This chain links TRBV20-1 with TRBJ1-5; D gene unclear. V dropped 1 base and J dropped 2 bases, with 12 bases sitting between them. Germline V gives CDR1 DFQATT, CDR2 SNEGSKA (reference sequence). The CDR3 length is 15 residues. The CDR3 reads CSARGNGRGNQPQHF. CDR3 in DNA: TGCAGTGCTAGAGGCAACGGACGGGGCAATCAGCCCCAGCATTTT.

This clonotype came up many times. The genes are TRBV4-1 and TRBJ2-7; 8 bases match TRBD1. The CDR3 has 15 amino acids. Unmatched junction bases numbered 10, after V lost 4 bases and J lost 5 bases. Germline V gene data show CDR1 as MGHRA and CDR2 as YSYEKL. CDR3 loop: CASSRRQGSYDEQYF. The CDR3 bases are TGCGCCAGCAGCCGTCGACAGGGGAGTTATGACGAGCAGTACTTC.

This rearrangement joins TRBV6-2 or TRBV6-3 to TRBJ2-4; 10 bases are shared with TRBD2. V gave up 7 bases and J gave up 8 bases; unmatched junction bases: 11. This CDR3 has 15 amino acids. Per the germline V gene, CDR1 is MNHEY and CDR2 is SVGEGT. CDR3 coding DNA: TGTGCCAGCAATTATTTAGCGGGGGGATCTTACATTCAGTACTTC. Protein: CASNYLAGGSYIQYF.

The rearrangement links TRBV7-2 to TRBJ2-7, with 13 bases lining up with TRBD2. The V and J ends lost 3 bases and 8 bases, in that order; junction bases with no gene match: 10. CDR1 is SGHTA, CDR2 FQGNSA, per germline. The length of the CDR3 is 16 residues. This CDR3 is CASSLGLAGLGTKQYF. The DNA for the CDR3 is TGTGCCAGCAGCTTGGGACTAGCGGGGCTTGGAACCAAGCAGTACTTC.

The genes are TRBV20-1 and TRBJ2-2, with D perhaps matching TRBD1 (7 bases). Trimming took 6 bases from V and 4 from J, leaving 15 bases between them. This CDR3 is 14 amino acids long. Germline V gene lookup returns CDR1 DFQATT and CDR2 SNEGSKA (reference sequence). For the CDR3, the DNA is TGCAGTGCCAAACGGCAGGGGGGCACCGGGGAGCTGTTTTTT. Translation: CSAKRQGGTGELFF.

This clonotype was found a few times. The genes are TRBV20-1 and TRBJ1-4; unclear D gene. CDR1 is DFQATT, CDR2 SNEGSKA, per germline (reference sequence). This CDR3 has 19 amino acids. The V and J ends lost 1 base and 0 bases respectively, with 21 bases between them. The CDR3 is CSARAAHSSLLATNEKLFF. CDR3 nucleotide sequence: TGCAGTGCTAGAGCCGCACACTCTTCTCTGCTTGCAACTAATGAAAAACTGTTTTTT.

This clonotype appeared a few times. The chain carries TRBV4-3 and TRBJ2-3; TRBD1 or TRBD2 may be the D gene (6 bases each). Germline V gene lookup returns CDR1 LGHNA and CDR2 YSLEER. V was pared by 0 bases and J by 5 bases, with 18 bases between. The CDR3 spans 17 residues. The CDR3 DNA sequence: TGCGCCAGCAGCCAAGATTTGGCCTCCGGGGGCGAAGATACGCAGTATTTT. It codes for CASSQDLASGGEDTQYF.

This clonotype was picked up a small number of times. The J gene is TRBJ2-1, the V gene TRBV4-3, with unresolved D. The CDR3 is 16 residues long. The germline V gene encodes CDR1 LGHNA and CDR2 YSLEER. Trimming removed 0 bases from V and 0 bases from J, with 9 bases in between. CDR3 residues: CASSQDLGYSYNEQFF. The CDR3 DNA follows: TGCGCCAGCAGCCAAGATCTAGGGTACTCCTACAATGAGCAGTTCTTC.

The V gene is TRBV6-2 or TRBV6-3, the J gene TRBJ1-6, with TRBD1 matching 8 bases. Germline V gene lookup returns CDR1 MNHEY and CDR2 SVGEGT. Trimming at V came to 2 bases and at J to 4 bases, leaving 10 bases not matched to a gene. This CDR3 is 18 amino acids long. The CDR3, as DNA: TGTGCCAGCAGTTACCCGACCGGACAGGGCCGGTATAATTCACCCCTCCACTTT. Translating it yields CASSYPTGQGRYNSPLHF.

V is TRBV4-1 and J is TRBJ2-1, with TRBD2 matching 8 bases. Trimming cost V 7 bases and J 7 bases; bases outside gene matches: 9. Per germline, CDR1 MGHRA and CDR2 YSYEKL. This CDR3 is built from 14 residues. This CDR3 reads CASKGAGARNEQFF. The CDR3 DNA is TGCGCCAGCAAGGGAGCGGGGGCCAGAAATGAGCAGTTCTTC.

The rearrangement uses TRBV20-1 and TRBJ1-1, with D maybe TRBD1 (6 bases). Germline V gene sequence: CDR1 DFQATT, CDR2 SNEGSKA (reference sequence). The CDR3 consists of 14 residues. Between the trimmed V and J ends, which lost 4 bases and 3 bases, there was a span of 15 bases. CDR3 residues: CSAIKIGGHTEAFF. For the CDR3, the DNA is TGCAGTGCTATCAAAATAGGGGGTCACACTGAAGCTTTCTTT.

The chain recombines TRBV25-1 with TRBJ2-7; maybe TRBD2 (5 bases). Germline loops: CDR1 MGHDK, CDR2 SYGVNS. The CDR3 is 16 amino acids. V was clipped by 5 bases and J by 4 bases, with 21 bases between them. The CDR3: CASSSLTPTGLYEQYF. The CDR3 nucleotides read TGTGCCAGCAGTTCTCTGACACCGACGGGATTGTACGAGCAGTACTTC.

The chain links TRBV4-1 to TRBJ1-5; possibly TRBD1 for D (5 bases). V lost 2 bases and J lost 7, with 12 bases in between. The germline CDR1 and CDR2 sequences are MGHRA and YSYEKL. The CDR3 length is 14 residues. The CDR3: CASSQRQGDQPQHF. CDR3 nucleotide sequence: TGCGCCAGCAGCCAACGGCAGGGAGACCAGCCCCAGCATTTT.

This clonotype has a handful of counts. The rearrangement links TRBV24-1 to TRBJ2-1, with D hard to call. The CDR3 totals 16 residues. V was trimmed by 0 bases and J by 0 bases, leaving 8 bases between them. CDR1 and CDR2 from the germline V gene are KGHDR and SFDVKD. For the CDR3, the DNA is TGTGCCACCAGTGATTTGTGGCGAAGCTCCTACAATGAGCAGTTCTTC. As protein: CATSDLWRSSYNEQFF.

This clonotype appeared once. The V and J genes are TRBV7-2 and TRBJ2-3; 9 bases align to TRBD2. Trimming at V came to 4 bases and at J to 4 bases, leaving 3 bases not matched to a gene. Germline values: CDR1 SGHTA, CDR2 FQGNSA. This CDR3 has 14 amino acids. The CDR3 DNA reads TGTGCCAGCAGCTGGAGGACTAGCGCAGATACGCAGTATTTT. This encodes CASSWRTSADTQYF.

In the case of this clonotype: Germline and junction disagree at one end, which may indicate a read error. This chain connects TRBV7-2 to TRBJ1-4; D remains ambiguous. Germline CDR1 reads SGHTA; CDR2 reads FQGNSA. The CDR3 runs 12 residues. As DNA, the CDR3 is TGTGCCAGCAGCTTCGCTAATGAGAAACTGTTTTTT. It encodes CASSFANEKLFF.